Here is one T cell receptor (beta chain) with its context. Which antigen it targets is not known. Base qualities are not at hand, and no much larger clone is one base apart. Cut back by 6 bases and 2 bases, the V and J ends lie 10 bases apart. The CDR3 covers 13 residues, taking in both the cysteine and the phenylalanine. Only the CDR3 portion is preserved as DNA: 39 bases, with reading frame beginning at the first base. Reading the germline V gene (reference sequence) gives CDR1 SEHNR and CDR2 FQNEAQ. For sequencing of the TCRbeta CDR3 region, genomic DNA was extracted from the sorted cells. TCRbeta CDR3 regions were sequenced using the immunoSEQ Assay. TCRdb limited this immuneACCESS table to in-frame rearrangements with V and J called. A share of clones is missing; checked studies link under half to unresolved V genes, and the rest is unexplained. Within this sample are roughly 80,000 clones, with 90% to 95% of them counted one time only. In total, the top ten clones hold about 0.7% of the sample.

The data derive from a study of OX40 agonist ivuxolimab in advanced cancers. For the study in its entirety: The costimulatory receptor OX40 (CD134) was targeted by ivuxolimab, a fully human IgG2 agonistic monoclonal antibody. Prior anti-PD-1, anti-PD-L1 or anti-CTLA-4 therapy was permitted, and about two fifths of dose-escalation patients had received checkpoint inhibitors. Partial responses were achieved by three dose-escalation patients, of whom one had hepatocellular carcinoma and two had cutaneous melanoma. The purpose of peripheral TCRbeta sequencing was to test whether ivuxolimab changed TCR sequence diversity and led to clonal T-cell expansion. The dose-escalation cohort was roughly 83% male with a mean age of about 54 years, ranging from 23 to 79. The paper reports the monotherapy dose-escalation portion (N of about 47 patients) of the phase I ivuxolimab trial. Among the roughly 54 dose-escalation patients, roughly 20 had hepatocellular carcinoma, approximately 15 melanoma, 9 renal cell carcinoma and 9 head and neck cancer. Intravenous ivuxolimab was administered to patients every 2 weeks at six dose levels: 0.01, 0.1, 0.3, 1.5, 3 and 10 mg/kg. Results the study describes overall, beyond this receptor: In the 0.1-3.0 mg/kg groups, partial responders had among the lowest normalized peripheral clonal expansion, particularly in CD8+ T cells. Low levels of normalized T-cell clonal expansion were also shown by some nonresponding patients. After ivuxolimab, more expanded clones were found on average in CD8+ T cells than in CD4+ T cells. Which antigens the clonally expanded peripheral T cells were specific for was not determined. Clonal expansion of both CD4+ and CD8+ blood T cells was observed from baseline to week 6 at doses 0.1 to 3.0 mg/kg.

Patients with autoimmune disease history or receiving systemic immunosuppression were excluded from the trial. Peripheral blood for TCR sequencing was collected from all dose cohorts at baseline, on cycle 4 day 1, and on cycle 7 day 1. The samples were taken from a phase I, first-in-human, multicenter, open-label dose-escalation trial of ivuxolimab. Adults with locally advanced or metastatic melanoma, renal cell, hepatocellular, or head and neck squamous cell carcinoma were enrolled in the trial. Before TCR sequencing, CD4+ T cells and CD8+ T cells were sorted from peripheral blood as separate populations.

The source was CD4+ or CD8+ T cells sorted from blood, collected in a trial of the OX40 agonist ivuxolimab. The receptor's source is an adult with an advanced solid tumor such as melanoma, head and neck, liver or kidney cancer. The chain joins TRBV7-9 to TRBJ1-1, and the D gene may be TRBD1, 6 bases matching. The CDR3 reads CASRADSNTEAFF. The DNA sequence is as follows: TGTGCCAGCAGGGCGGACAGTAACACTGAAGCTTTCTTT.